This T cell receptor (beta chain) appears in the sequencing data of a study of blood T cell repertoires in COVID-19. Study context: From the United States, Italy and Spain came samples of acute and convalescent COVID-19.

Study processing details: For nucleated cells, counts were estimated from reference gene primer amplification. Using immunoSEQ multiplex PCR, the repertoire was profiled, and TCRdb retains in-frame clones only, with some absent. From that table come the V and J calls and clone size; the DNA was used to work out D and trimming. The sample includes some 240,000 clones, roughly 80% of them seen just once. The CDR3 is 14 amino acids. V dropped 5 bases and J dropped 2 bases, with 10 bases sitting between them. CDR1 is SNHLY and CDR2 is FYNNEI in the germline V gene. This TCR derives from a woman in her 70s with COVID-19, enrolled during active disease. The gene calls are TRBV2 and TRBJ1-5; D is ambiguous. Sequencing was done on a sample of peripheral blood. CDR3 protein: CASSPQEGNQPQHF. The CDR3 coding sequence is TGTGCCAGCAGTCCCCAGGAGGGCAATCAGCCCCAGCATTTT.